Shown below are 20 T cell receptor beta chains from a single sample sequenced in a study of lymphopenia after photon versus proton radiotherapy. Libraries were prepared by immunoSEQ multiplex PCR; TCRdb keeps only in-frame clonotypes and omits some of them. The sample lists approximately 150,000 clones; approximately 91% were seen once. The sample was peripheral blood, taken from a patient treated with photon-based radiotherapy. The receptors here all came from a man aged 45-65 years with gastric cancer.

This chain joins TRBV4-2 and TRBJ2-2; 10 bases are shared with TRBD1. Looked up from germline, CDR1 is LGHNA and CDR2 is YNFKEQ. With V trimmed by 0 bases and J by 4 bases, 11 bases remained unmatched. The CDR3 sequence is 19 residues long. Here the CDR3 DNA reads TGTGCCAGCAGCCAAGATTTGGGACAGGGGAGCGGGACCACCGGGGAGCTGTTTTTT. It specifies CASSQDLGQGSGTTGELFF.

This clone has only one observation. The chain has TRBV5-1 and TRBJ1-4; no definite D call. Trimming cost V 4 bases and J 4 bases, with 14 bases left between them. This CDR3 region has 15 residues. Germline-derived CDR1 and CDR2 are SGHRS and YFSETQ. CDR3 region: CASSPRSSLNEKLFF. CDR3 in DNA: TGCGCCAGCAGCCCACGATCCTCCCTTAATGAAAAACTGTTTTTT.

The chain couples TRBV7-9 to TRBJ1-3; D is unresolved. Trimming shortened V by 4 bases and J by 0 bases, and 10 bases separated the two germline ends. Germline CDR1 SEHNR, CDR2 FQNEAQ (reference sequence). The CDR3 consists of 15 residues. The CDR3, as DNA: TGTGCCAGCAGCTCCCCGTATTTCTCTGGAAACACCATATATTTT. This encodes CASSSPYFSGNTIYF.

The chain recombines TRBV5-1 with TRBJ2-5; TRBD2 matches at 10 bases. The V gene end was trimmed by 0 bases and the J gene end by 4 bases; junction bases not matched to a gene: 3. Germline V gene lookup returns CDR1 SGHRS and CDR2 YFSETQ. The CDR3 length is 15 residues. In nucleotides, the CDR3 is TGCGCCAGCAGCTTGGGGCTAGCGGGAGCAGAGACCCAGTACTTC. This codes for CASSLGLAGAETQYF.

This chain uses TRBV5-1 with TRBJ1-1, with a weak D call TRBD1 (5 bases). V was trimmed by 4 bases and J by 1 base, leaving 8 bases between them. The CDR3 has 13 amino acids. Germline assignment: CDR1 SGHRS and CDR2 YFSETQ. CDR3 DNA sequence: TGCGCCAGCAGCGGGACGGCGAACACTGAAGCTTTCTTT. Translating gives CASSGTANTEAFF.

The J gene is TRBJ1-4, the V gene TRBV19; D not certain. V gave up 3 bases and J gave up 0 bases, with 8 bases separating them. Germline lookup yields CDR1 LNHDA and CDR2 SQIVND (reference sequence). The CDR3 is made up of 15 amino acids. Written as DNA, the CDR3 is TGTGCCAGTAGTATTTCAGGAGCAACTAATGAAAAACTGTTTTTT. Protein product: CASSISGATNEKLFF.

The V gene is TRBV5-1, the J gene TRBJ1-1; D is possibly TRBD1 (6 bases). Trimming took 4 bases from V and 5 from J, leaving 15 bases between them. The CDR3 is made up of 14 amino acids. Per germline, CDR1 SGHRS and CDR2 YFSETQ. CDR3 sequence: CASSKDSGKTEAFF. The CDR3 coding sequence is TGCGCCAGCAGCAAGGACAGCGGGAAGACTGAAGCTTTCTTT. Supplemented by reference TRBV5-1 and TRBJ1-1, the full variable domain reads KAGVTQTPRYLIKTRGQQVTLSCSPISGHRSVSWYQQTPGQGLQFLFEYFSETQRNKGNFPGRFSGRQFSNSRSEMNVSTLELGDSALYLCASSKDSGKTEAFFGQGTRLTVV.

The chain combines TRBV27 with TRBJ1-1; D uncertain. The V gene lost 6 bases and the J gene lost 3 bases, with 8 bases spanning the gap. The germline V gene encodes CDR1 MNHEY and CDR2 SMNVEV (reference sequence). CDR3 length: 12 amino acids. This CDR3 is CASRAGDTEAFF. DNA for the CDR3: TGTGCCAGCAGAGCGGGTGACACTGAAGCTTTCTTT.

V usage is TRBV19 and J usage is TRBJ1-5; perhaps TRBD1 as D (5 bases). The CDR3 has 16 amino acids. CDR1 LNHDA and CDR2 SQIVND come from the germline V gene (reference sequence). Trimming pared 7 bases from V and 0 bases from J, leaving 16 bases between. CDR3 DNA: TGTGCCAGTAAGGGGCAGCCGGGGATTAGCAATCAGCCCCAGCATTTT. Residues: CASKGQPGISNQPQHF.

To note about this clone: This CDR3 is also generated by other DNA sequences in the sample. The chain recombines TRBV5-1 with TRBJ1-5; the D gene is possibly TRBD1 (6 bases). Germline V CDR1 and CDR2: SGHRS, YFSETQ. V lost 0 bases, J lost 0 bases, and 7 bases lay in between. The CDR3 totals 15 residues. The CDR3 region has the DNA TGCGCCAGCAGCTTGGCAGGGGATAGCAATCAGCCCCAGCATTTT. Protein product: CASSLAGDSNQPQHF.

The CDR3 loop is CASSDPLAGASYEQYF. CDR3 sequence (DNA): TGCGCCAGCAGTGACCCTCTAGCGGGAGCCTCCTACGAGCAGTACTTC. The chain links TRBV10-1 to TRBJ2-7; 10 bases fit TRBD2. V dropped 3 bases and J dropped 0; count of bases not matched to a gene: 5. This CDR3 comprises 16 residues. CDR1 and CDR2 (germline): WNHNN, SYGVQD (reference sequence).

This chain connects TRBV2 to TRBJ1-2; weak D call: TRBD1 (6 bases). Germline CDR1 reads SNHLY; CDR2 reads FYNNEI. Trimming shortened V by 5 bases and J by 3 bases, and 10 bases separated the two germline ends. This CDR3 contains 13 residues. The CDR3 reads CASSRGVYYGYTF. In DNA, the CDR3 is TGTGCCAGCAGTAGGGGGGTTTACTATGGCTACACCTTC.

In DNA, the CDR3 is TGTGCCAGCACTTGGACGGATTTCTACGAGCAGTACTTC. It yields the protein CASTWTDFYEQYF. The rearrangement links TRBV2 to TRBJ2-7, with D unclear. This CDR3 spans 13 amino acids. Trimming stripped 7 bases from V and 3 bases from J, with 13 bases between. Germline CDR1 reads SNHLY; CDR2 reads FYNNEI.

The chain carries TRBV2 and TRBJ1-1; 7 bases match TRBD1. The J segment lost 4 bases and the V segment lost 6 bases, leaving 5 bases of the junction unmatched. Per germline, CDR1 SNHLY and CDR2 FYNNEI. The CDR3 has 13 amino acids. The CDR3 nucleotides are TGTGCCAGCAGAGCTGGGACAGCCACTGAAGCTTTCTTT. Amino acids: CASRAGTATEAFF.

This clone was recorded once. V is TRBV28 and J is TRBJ2-4; tentatively, D is TRBD2 (5 bases). This CDR3 contains 15 residues. Germline V gene data show CDR1 as MDHEN and CDR2 as SYDVKM. Between the trimmed V and J ends, which lost 2 bases and 7 bases, there was a span of 15 bases. CDR3 in DNA: TGTGCCAGCAGTTTACCCGGGCCCCGAGGGAACATTCAGTACTTC. The encoded protein is CASSLPGPRGNIQYF.

J is TRBJ1-2 and V is TRBV2; weak D call: TRBD1 (5 bases). This CDR3 has 13 amino acids. V was cut by 11 bases and J by 6 bases, with 19 bases left in between. Looked up from germline, CDR1 is SNHLY and CDR2 is FYNNEI. CDR3 loop: CAGGVGEYDGYTF. The DNA for the CDR3 is TGTGCCGGAGGTGTAGGGGAATATGATGGCTACACCTTC.

V usage is TRBV19 and J usage is TRBJ2-7, with D perhaps assigned TRBD1 or TRBD2 (5 bases each). The V end lost 3 bases, the J end lost 2 bases, and 11 bases lay between the germline ends. The CDR3 loop spans 14 amino acids. Germline loops: CDR1 LNHDA, CDR2 SQIVND (reference sequence). As DNA, the CDR3 is TGTGCCAGTAGTATGGGGGACGCTGCCTACGAGCAGTACTTC. This sequence encodes CASSMGDAAYEQYF.

J is TRBJ2-5 and V is TRBV16; TRBD1 agrees at 8 bases. V lost 4 bases to trimming and J lost 5 bases; unmatched junction nucleotides: 21. CDR1 and CDR2 (germline): KGHSY, FQNENV. The CDR3 contains 19 residues. In nucleotides, the CDR3 is TGTGCCAGCAGCCCCTTAACGGCAGGGGGCACCAATACCAGGGAGACCCAGTACTTC. Protein: CASSPLTAGGTNTRETQYF.

Only a few counts were recorded for this clone. The rearrangement links TRBV2 to TRBJ2-1, with 12 bases aligning to TRBD2. The CDR3 extends over 11 amino acids. CDR1 and CDR2 (germline): SNHLY, FYNNEI. V dropped 7 bases and J dropped 15; count of bases not matched to a gene: 4. CDR3 residues: CASTRLAGVFF. CDR3 in DNA: TGTGCCAGCACCCGACTAGCGGGAGTGTTCTTC.

This sequence joins TRBV5-6 and TRBJ2-5, with 9 bases fitting TRBD1. Germline V gene sequence: CDR1 SGHDT, CDR2 YYEEEE. V lost 6 bases and J lost 4; bases outside the gene matches: 4. This CDR3 has 13 amino acids. The CDR3 sequence: CASNHRGPETQYF. The CDR3 DNA is TGTGCCAGCAATCACAGGGGGCCAGAGACCCAGTACTTC.